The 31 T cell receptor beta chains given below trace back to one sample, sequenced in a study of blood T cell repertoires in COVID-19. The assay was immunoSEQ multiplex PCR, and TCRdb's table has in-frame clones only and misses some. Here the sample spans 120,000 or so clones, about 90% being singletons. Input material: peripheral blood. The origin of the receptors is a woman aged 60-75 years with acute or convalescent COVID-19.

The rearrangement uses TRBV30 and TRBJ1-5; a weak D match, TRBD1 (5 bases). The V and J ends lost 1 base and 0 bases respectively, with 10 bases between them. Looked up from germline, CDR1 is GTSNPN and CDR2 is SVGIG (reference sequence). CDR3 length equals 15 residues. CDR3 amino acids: CAWSAGGGSNQPQHF. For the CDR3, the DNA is TGTGCCTGGAGTGCAGGCGGGGGTAGCAATCAGCCCCAGCATTTT.

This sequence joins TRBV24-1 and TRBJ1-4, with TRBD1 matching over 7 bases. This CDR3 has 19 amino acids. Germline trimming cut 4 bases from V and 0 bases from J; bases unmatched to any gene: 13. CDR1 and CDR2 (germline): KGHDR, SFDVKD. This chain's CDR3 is CATSELLGQNSSTNEKLFF. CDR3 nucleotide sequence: TGTGCCACCAGTGAATTGCTGGGACAGAATTCCTCAACTAATGAAAAACTGTTTTTT.

The CDR3 bases are TGTGCCAGCAGCTTAGGGCTCCTCCTTTTGAACACTGAAGCTTTCTTT. Translation: CASSLGLLLLNTEAFF. The chain couples TRBV11-2 to TRBJ1-1, with D unresolved. CDR3 length: 16 amino acids. Trimming cost V 1 base and J 0 bases, with 12 bases left between them. Per the germline V gene, CDR1 is SGHAT and CDR2 is FQNNGV.

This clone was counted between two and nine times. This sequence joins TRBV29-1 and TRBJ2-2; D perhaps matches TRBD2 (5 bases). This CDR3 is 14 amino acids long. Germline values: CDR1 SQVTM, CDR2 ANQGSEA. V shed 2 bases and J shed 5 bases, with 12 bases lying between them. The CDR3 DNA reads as TGCAGCGTTGAAAGTAGTAGGGAGACCGGGGAGCTGTTTTTT. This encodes CSVESSRETGELFF.

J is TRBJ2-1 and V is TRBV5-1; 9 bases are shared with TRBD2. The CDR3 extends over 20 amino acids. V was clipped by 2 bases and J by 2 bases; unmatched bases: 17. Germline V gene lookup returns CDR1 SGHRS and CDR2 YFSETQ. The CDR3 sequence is CASSFPAGGFGIGAYNEQFF. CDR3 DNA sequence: TGCGCCAGCAGCTTCCCCGCGGGGGGGTTCGGGATAGGGGCCTACAATGAGCAGTTCTTC.

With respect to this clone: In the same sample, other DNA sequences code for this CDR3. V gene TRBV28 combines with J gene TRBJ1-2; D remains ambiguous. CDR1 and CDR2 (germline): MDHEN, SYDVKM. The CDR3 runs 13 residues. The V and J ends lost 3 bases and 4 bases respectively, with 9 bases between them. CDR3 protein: CASSFSRSYGYTF. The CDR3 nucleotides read TGTGCCAGCAGTTTCAGCCGGAGCTATGGCTACACCTTC.

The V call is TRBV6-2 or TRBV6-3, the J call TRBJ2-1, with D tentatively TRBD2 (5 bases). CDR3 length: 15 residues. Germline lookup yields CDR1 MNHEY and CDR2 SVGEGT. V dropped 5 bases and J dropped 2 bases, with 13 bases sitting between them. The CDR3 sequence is CASSPQRNAYNEQFF. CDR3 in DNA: TGTGCCAGCAGTCCCCAGCGGAATGCCTACAATGAGCAGTTCTTC.

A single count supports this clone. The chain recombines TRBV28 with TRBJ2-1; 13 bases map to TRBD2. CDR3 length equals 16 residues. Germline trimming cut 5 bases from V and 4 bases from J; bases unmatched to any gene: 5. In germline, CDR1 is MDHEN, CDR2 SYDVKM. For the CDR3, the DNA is TGTGCCAGCAGTCTACTAGCGGGAGGGTTATACAATGAGCAGTTCTTC. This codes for CASSLLAGGLYNEQFF.

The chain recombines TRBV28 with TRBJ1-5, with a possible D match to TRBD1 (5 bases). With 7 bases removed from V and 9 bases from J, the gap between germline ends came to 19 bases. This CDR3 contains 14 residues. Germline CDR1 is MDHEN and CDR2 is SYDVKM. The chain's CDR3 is CASTTPAPRAPQHF. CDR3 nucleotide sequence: TGTGCCAGCACCACCCCGGCTCCCAGGGCGCCCCAGCATTTT.

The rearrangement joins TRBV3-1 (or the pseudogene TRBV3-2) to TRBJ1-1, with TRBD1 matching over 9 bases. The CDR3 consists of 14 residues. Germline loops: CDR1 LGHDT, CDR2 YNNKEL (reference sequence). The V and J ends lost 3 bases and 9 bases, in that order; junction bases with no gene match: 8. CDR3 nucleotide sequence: TGTGCCAGCAGCCAGGACAGGGGCCGTCGGAAAGCTTTCTTT. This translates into CASSQDRGRRKAFF.

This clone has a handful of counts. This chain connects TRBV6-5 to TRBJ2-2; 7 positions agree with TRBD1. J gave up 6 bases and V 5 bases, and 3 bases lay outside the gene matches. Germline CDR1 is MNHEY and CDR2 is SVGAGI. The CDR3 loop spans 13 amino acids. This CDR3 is CASSRDSPGELFF. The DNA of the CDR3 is TGTGCCAGCAGTAGGGACAGCCCCGGGGAGCTGTTTTTT.

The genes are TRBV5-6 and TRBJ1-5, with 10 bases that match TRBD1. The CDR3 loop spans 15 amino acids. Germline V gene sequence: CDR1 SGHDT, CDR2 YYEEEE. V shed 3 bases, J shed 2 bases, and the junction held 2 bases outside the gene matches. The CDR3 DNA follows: TGTGCCAGCAGCTGGGGGACAGGGGGCAATCAGCCCCAGCATTTT. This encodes CASSWGTGGNQPQHF.

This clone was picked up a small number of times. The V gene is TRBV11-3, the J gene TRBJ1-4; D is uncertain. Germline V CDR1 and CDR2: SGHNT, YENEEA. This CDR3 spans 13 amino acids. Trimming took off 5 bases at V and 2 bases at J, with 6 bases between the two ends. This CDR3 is CASSRSTNEKLFF. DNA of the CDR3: TGTGCCAGCAGCCGAAGCACTAATGAAAAACTGTTTTTT. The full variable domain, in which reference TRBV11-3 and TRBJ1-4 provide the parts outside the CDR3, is EAGVVQSPRYKIIEKKQPVAFWCNPISGHNTLYWYLQNLGQGPELLIRYENEEAVDDSQLPKDRFSAERLKGVDSTLKIQPAELGDSAVYLCASSRSTNEKLFFGSGTQLSVL.

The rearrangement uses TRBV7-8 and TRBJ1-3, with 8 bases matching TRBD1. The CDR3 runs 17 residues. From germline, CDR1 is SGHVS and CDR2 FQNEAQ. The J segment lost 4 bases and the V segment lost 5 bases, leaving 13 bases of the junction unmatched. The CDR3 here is CASSLIPQGAPGNTIYF. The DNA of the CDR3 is TGTGCCAGCAGCCTCATTCCCCAGGGGGCGCCGGGAAACACCATATATTTT.

In DNA form, the CDR3 reads TGTGCCAGCAGGGAGCTAGCGGTAAACAATGAGCAGTTCTTC. Its translation: CASRELAVNNEQFF. This sequence joins TRBV2 and TRBJ2-1; the match to TRBD2 covers 7 bases. This CDR3 has 14 residues. Germline V gene data show CDR1 as SNHLY and CDR2 as FYNNEI. V shed 6 bases, J shed 5 bases, and the junction held 7 bases outside the gene matches. The entire variable domain, with the rest obtained from reference TRBV2 and TRBJ2-1, is as follows: EPEVTQTPSHQVTQMGQEVILRCVPISNHLYFYWYRQILGQKVEFLVSFYNNEISEKSEIFDDQFSVERPDGSNFTLKIRSTKLEDSAMYFCASRELAVNNEQFFGPGTRLTVL.

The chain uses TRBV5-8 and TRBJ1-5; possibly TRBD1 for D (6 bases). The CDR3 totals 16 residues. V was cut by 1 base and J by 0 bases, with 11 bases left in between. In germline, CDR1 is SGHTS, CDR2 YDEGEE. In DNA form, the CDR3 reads TGTGCCAGCAGCTTGACAGGGTTTTATAGCAATCAGCCCCAGCATTTT. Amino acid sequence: CASSLTGFYSNQPQHF.

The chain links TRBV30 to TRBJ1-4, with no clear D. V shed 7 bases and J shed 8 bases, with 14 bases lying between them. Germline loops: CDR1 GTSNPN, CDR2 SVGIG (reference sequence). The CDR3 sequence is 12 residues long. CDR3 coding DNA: TGTGCCTCCTCCAGGCCATTGGAAAAACTGTTTTTT. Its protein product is CASSRPLEKLFF.

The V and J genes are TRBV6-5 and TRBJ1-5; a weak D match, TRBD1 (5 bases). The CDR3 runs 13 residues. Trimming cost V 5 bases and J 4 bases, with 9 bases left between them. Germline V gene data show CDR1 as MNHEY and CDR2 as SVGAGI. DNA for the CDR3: TGTGCCAGCAGTATGACAGTTAATCAGCCCCAGCATTTT. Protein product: CASSMTVNQPQHF.

CDR3 region: CASSIRSGANVLTF. CDR3 sequence (DNA): TGTGCCAGTAGTATTCGGTCTGGGGCCAACGTCCTGACTTTC. The chain joins TRBV19 to TRBJ2-6; D unresolved. Germline V gene sequence: CDR1 LNHDA, CDR2 SQIVND (reference sequence). The ends were cut back, 3 bases at V and 1 base at J, with 4 bases in the middle. The CDR3 runs to 14 residues.

The CDR3 is CASSRTSHTNEQFF. CDR3 DNA: TGTGCCAGTAGTAGGACTAGCCATACGAATGAGCAGTTCTTC. The gene calls are TRBV19 and TRBJ2-1; 8 bases line up with TRBD2. This CDR3 has 14 amino acids. Germline CDR1 reads LNHDA; CDR2 reads SQIVND (reference sequence). Trimming removed 4 bases from V and 7 bases from J; junction bases left unmatched: 6.

CDR3 sequence reads: CASSTLQGTEKLFF. The CDR3 nucleotides read TGTGCCAGTAGTACCTTACAGGGGACCGAAAAACTGTTTTTT. This sequence joins TRBV19 and TRBJ1-4, with 7 bases fitting TRBD1. Per the germline V gene, CDR1 is LNHDA and CDR2 is SQIVND (reference sequence). CDR3 length: 14 residues. The V segment lost 4 bases and the J segment 8 bases; nucleotides outside the gene matches: 7.

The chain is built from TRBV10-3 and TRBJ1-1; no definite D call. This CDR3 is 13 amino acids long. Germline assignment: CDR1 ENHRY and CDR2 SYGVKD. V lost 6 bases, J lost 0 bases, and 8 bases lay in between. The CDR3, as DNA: TGTGCCATCAGGCTATCCCTGAACACTGAAGCTTTCTTT. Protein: CAIRLSLNTEAFF.

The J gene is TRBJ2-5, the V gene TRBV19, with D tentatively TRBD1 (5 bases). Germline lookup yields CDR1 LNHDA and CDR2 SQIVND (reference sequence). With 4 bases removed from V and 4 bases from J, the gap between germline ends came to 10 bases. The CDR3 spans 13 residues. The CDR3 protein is CASSTGSRETQYF. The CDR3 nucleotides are TGTGCCAGTAGTACAGGGTCGAGAGAGACCCAGTACTTC.

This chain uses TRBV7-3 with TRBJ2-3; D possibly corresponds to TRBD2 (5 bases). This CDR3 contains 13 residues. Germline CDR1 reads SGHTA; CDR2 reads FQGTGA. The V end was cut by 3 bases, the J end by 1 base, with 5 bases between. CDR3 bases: TGTGCCAGCAGCTTTAGCGGCACAGATACGCAGTATTTT. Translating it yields CASSFSGTDTQYF.

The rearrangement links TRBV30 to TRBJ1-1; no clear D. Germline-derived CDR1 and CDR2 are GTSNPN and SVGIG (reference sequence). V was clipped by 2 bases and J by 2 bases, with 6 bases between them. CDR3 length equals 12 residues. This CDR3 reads CAWSNFNTEAFF. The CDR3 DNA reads TGTGCCTGGAGTAACTTCAACACTGAAGCTTTCTTT.

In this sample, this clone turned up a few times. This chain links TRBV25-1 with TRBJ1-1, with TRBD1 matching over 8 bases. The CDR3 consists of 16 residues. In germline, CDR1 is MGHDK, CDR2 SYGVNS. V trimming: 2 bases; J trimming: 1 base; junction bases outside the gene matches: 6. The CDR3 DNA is TGTGCCAGCAGTGAAACAGGACAGGGAAGGAACACTGAAGCTTTCTTT. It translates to CASSETGQGRNTEAFF.

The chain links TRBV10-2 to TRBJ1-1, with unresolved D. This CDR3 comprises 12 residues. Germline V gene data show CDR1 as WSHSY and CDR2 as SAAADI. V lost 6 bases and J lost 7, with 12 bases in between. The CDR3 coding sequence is TGCGCCAGCAGGTCCCCCGGAGGTGAAGCTTTCTTT. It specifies CASRSPGGEAFF.

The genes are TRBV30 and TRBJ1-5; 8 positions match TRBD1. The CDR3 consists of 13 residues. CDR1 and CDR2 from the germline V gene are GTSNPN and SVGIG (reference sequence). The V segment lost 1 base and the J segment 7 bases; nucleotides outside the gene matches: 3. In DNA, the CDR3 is TGTGCCTGGAGTGCAGGGGGCGGACAGCCCCAGCATTTT. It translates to CAWSAGGGQPQHF. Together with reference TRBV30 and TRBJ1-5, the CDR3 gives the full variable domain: SQTIHQWPATLVQPVGSPLSLECTVEGTSNPNLYWYRQAAGRGLQLLFYSVGIGQISSEVPQNLSASRPQDRQFILSSKKLLLSDSGFYLCAWSAGGGQPQHFGDGTRLSIL.

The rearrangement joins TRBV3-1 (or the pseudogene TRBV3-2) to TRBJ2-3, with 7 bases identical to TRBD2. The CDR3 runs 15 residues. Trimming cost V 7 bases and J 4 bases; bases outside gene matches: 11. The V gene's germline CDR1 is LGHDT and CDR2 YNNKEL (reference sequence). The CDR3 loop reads CASTPRREIADTQYF. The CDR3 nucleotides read TGTGCCAGCACCCCCCGGCGGGAGATCGCAGATACGCAGTATTTT.

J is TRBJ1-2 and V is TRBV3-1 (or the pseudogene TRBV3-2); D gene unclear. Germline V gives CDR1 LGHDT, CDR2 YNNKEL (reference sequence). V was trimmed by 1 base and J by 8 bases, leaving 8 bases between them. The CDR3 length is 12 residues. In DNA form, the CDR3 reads TGTGCCAGCAGCCAAGCTCTACAGGGCTACACCTTC. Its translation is CASSQALQGYTF.

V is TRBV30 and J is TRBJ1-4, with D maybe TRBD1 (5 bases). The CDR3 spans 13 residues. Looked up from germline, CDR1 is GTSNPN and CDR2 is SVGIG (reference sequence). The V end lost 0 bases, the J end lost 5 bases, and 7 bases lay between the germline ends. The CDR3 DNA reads TGTGCCTGGAGTGTCCAGGGAAATGAAAAACTGTTTTTT. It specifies CAWSVQGNEKLFF.